The next 20 T cell receptor beta chains were all read from a single sample in a study of blood T cell repertoires in COVID-19. The assay was immunoSEQ multiplex PCR, and TCRdb's table has in-frame clones only and misses some. The top ten clones hold around 0.9% of a sample with 250,000 to 300,000 clones, approximately 85% of them seen once. The specimen was PBMCs or T cells enriched from blood (not recorded which). The receptor source for this set is a woman aged 25 to 39 who had recovered from COVID-19.

The rearrangement uses TRBV2 and TRBJ2-1; D might be TRBD2 (5 bases). In germline, CDR1 is SNHLY, CDR2 FYNNEI. The CDR3 totals 12 residues. V was cut by 7 bases and J by 7 bases, with 11 bases left in between. CDR3 region: CASKDRGNEQFF. CDR3 coding DNA: TGTGCCAGCAAAGACCGAGGGAATGAGCAGTTCTTC.

The genes are TRBV19 and TRBJ1-5; D unclear. CDR1 and CDR2 (germline): LNHDA, SQIVND (reference sequence). The V and J ends lost 1 base and 4 bases respectively, with 23 bases between them. This CDR3 region has 19 residues. The CDR3 region is CASSIGGLSGSMGNQPQHF. Here the CDR3 DNA reads TGTGCCAGTAGTATAGGAGGGTTAAGTGGCTCGATGGGTAATCAGCCCCAGCATTTT.

The rearrangement links TRBV11-3 to TRBJ2-2, with 8 bases identical to TRBD2. With V trimmed by 4 bases and J by 10 bases, 11 bases remained unmatched. CDR3 size: 15 residues. CDR1 is SGHNT and CDR2 is YENEEA in the germline V gene. CDR3 region: CASSSLGGARAELFF. CDR3 DNA sequence: TGTGCCAGCAGCTCTCTCGGGGGGGCCCGGGCGGAGCTGTTTTTT.

The CDR3 DNA sequence: TGTGCCAGCAGCCCACCGACAGGGTATACGGATGGCTACACCTTC. This codes for CASSPPTGYTDGYTF. The chain has TRBV9 and TRBJ1-2, with 7 bases identical to TRBD1. V gave up 4 bases and J gave up 6 bases; unmatched junction bases: 12. This CDR3 region has 15 residues. Germline assignment: CDR1 SGDLS and CDR2 YYNGEE.

V and J are TRBV12-3 or TRBV12-4 and TRBJ1-6; 7 positions agree with TRBD1. The CDR3 consists of 13 residues. The trim removed 5 bases at V and 9 bases at J, leaving 4 bases unmatched. CDR3 sequence (DNA): TGTGCCAGCAGTAAGGGGGCTAGTTCACCCCTCCACTTT. Protein sequence: CASSKGASSPLHF.

The rearrangement links TRBV24-1 to TRBJ1-2; 7 nucleotides agree with TRBD1. CDR3 size: 12 residues. The trim removed 7 bases at V and 8 bases at J, leaving 6 bases unmatched. CDR1 and CDR2 from the germline V gene are KGHDR and SFDVKD. The CDR3 bases are TGTGCCACCAGCCCGACAGGGTACGGCTACACCTTC. Protein sequence: CATSPTGYGYTF.

This chain connects TRBV9 to TRBJ2-4; 7 bases align to TRBD1. Looked up from germline, CDR1 is SGDLS and CDR2 is YYNGEE. Unmatched junction bases numbered 8, after V lost 2 bases and J lost 9 bases. The length of the CDR3 is 14 residues. This CDR3 is CASSVTGDMSIQYF. CDR3 nucleotide sequence: TGTGCCAGCAGCGTTACAGGGGATATGTCCATTCAGTACTTC. The variable domain in full, completed from reference TRBV9 and TRBJ2-4, reads DSGVTQTPKHLITATGQRVTLRCSPRSGDLSVYWYQQSLDQGLQFLIQYYNGEERAKGNILERFSAQQFPDLHSELNLSSLELGDSALYFCASSVTGDMSIQYFGAGTRLSVL.

This rearrangement joins TRBV23-1 to TRBJ1-1; TRBD1 matches at 8 bases. TRBV23-1 is placed among ORFs of uncertain function. V gave up 7 bases and J gave up 1 base; unmatched junction bases: 8. This CDR3 comprises 15 residues. This chain's CDR3 is CASTPPGQGNTEAFF. Written as DNA, the CDR3 is TGCGCCAGCACTCCCCCTGGACAGGGGAACACTGAAGCTTTCTTT.

The CDR3: CASSLVLIGGAFDGYTF. CDR3 sequence (DNA): TGTGCCAGCAGCTTAGTTTTGATTGGGGGCGCATTCGATGGCTACACCTTC. J is TRBJ1-2 and V is TRBV7-8; tentatively, D is TRBD1 (6 bases). The CDR3 loop spans 17 amino acids. Trimming left V 1 base short and J 6 bases short, with 21 bases between. Germline values: CDR1 SGHVS, CDR2 FQNEAQ.

Only one count was recorded for this clone. V gene TRBV9 combines with J gene TRBJ2-3; 8 nucleotides match TRBD2. J gave up 2 bases and V 0 bases, and 8 bases lay outside the gene matches. Looked up from germline, CDR1 is SGDLS and CDR2 is YYNGEE. The CDR3 loop spans 17 amino acids. The CDR3 coding sequence is TGTGCCAGCAGCGTAGCTGGGAGCGGGAGATACACAGATACGCAGTATTTT. Its protein is CASSVAGSGRYTDTQYF.

The chain uses TRBV27 and TRBJ1-3; 9 bases map to TRBD1. Trimming took 5 bases from V and 3 from J; bases not matched to a gene: 5. Germline values: CDR1 MNHEY, CDR2 SMNVEV (reference sequence). This CDR3 is built from 15 residues. CDR3 nucleotide sequence: TGTGCCAGCAGTGCCTGGACAGGGGTTGGAAACACCATATATTTT. It encodes CASSAWTGVGNTIYF.

This chain links TRBV11-2 with TRBJ2-1; possible D gene TRBD2, 5 bases. Germline CDR1 is SGHAT and CDR2 is FQNNGV. The CDR3 runs to 12 residues. V lost 3 bases, J lost 10 bases, and 10 bases lay in between. Here the CDR3 reads CASSFRTGEQFF. The CDR3 coding sequence is TGTGCCAGCAGCTTTCGTACGGGGGAGCAGTTCTTC.

The chain employs TRBV6-5 and TRBJ2-7; D might be TRBD1 (6 bases). V was cut by 10 bases and J by 3 bases, with 19 bases left in between. CDR1 MNHEY and CDR2 SVGAGI come from the germline V gene. This CDR3 region has 14 residues. The DNA for the CDR3 is TGTGCCATAGGGGGACCCAGATATCTCTACGAGCAGTACTTC. It yields the protein CAIGGPRYLYEQYF.

The chain links TRBV7-7 to TRBJ2-1, with 11 bases identical to TRBD2. The CDR3 extends over 18 amino acids. The V and J ends lost 5 bases and 5 bases, in that order; junction bases with no gene match: 14. Germline loops: CDR1 SSHAT, CDR2 FNYEAQ (reference sequence). Here the CDR3 reads CASSPVDRGLAANNEQFF. The CDR3 region has the DNA TGTGCCAGCAGCCCCGTGGACAGGGGACTAGCGGCAAACAATGAGCAGTTCTTC.

V and J are TRBV28 and TRBJ1-2, with 8 bases identical to TRBD1. There are 14 residues in the CDR3. Germline trimming cut 3 bases from V and 3 bases from J; bases unmatched to any gene: 3. CDR1 MDHEN and CDR2 SYDVKM come from the germline V gene. The CDR3: CASSFRDRHYGYTF. The CDR3 bases are TGTGCCAGCAGTTTCCGGGACAGGCACTATGGCTACACCTTC.

The chain employs TRBV7-2 and TRBJ1-6, with TRBD1 as a possible D gene (5 bases). Trimming left V 6 bases short and J 0 bases short, with 9 bases between. The CDR3 consists of 15 residues. CDR1 and CDR2 from the germline V gene are SGHTA and FQGNSA. The CDR3 loop reads CASRGESSYNSPLHF. As DNA, the CDR3 is TGTGCCAGCAGAGGGGAAAGCTCCTATAATTCACCCCTCCACTTT.

The chain combines TRBV30 with TRBJ2-7; D might be TRBD2 (5 bases). Germline V lookup: CDR1 GTSNPN, CDR2 SVGIG (reference sequence). This CDR3 comprises 12 residues. V was clipped by 2 bases and J by 7 bases, with 12 bases between them. CDR3 loop: CAWSSPGWEQYF. In DNA form, the CDR3 reads TGTGCCTGGAGTTCCCCGGGGTGGGAGCAGTACTTC.

This clone occurred a few times. The chain employs TRBV24-1 and TRBJ2-6; D remains unclear. This CDR3 has 15 residues. With 3 bases removed from V and 4 bases from J, the gap between germline ends came to 9 bases. The germline gives CDR1 KGHDR, CDR2 SFDVKD. In DNA form, the CDR3 reads TGTGCCACCAGTGATCCCTCTCCGGGGGCCAACGTCCTGACTTTC. This codes for CATSDPSPGANVLTF.

The chain uses TRBV15 and TRBJ2-1, with TRBD2 matching over 13 bases. CDR1 and CDR2 (germline): LNHNV, YYDKDF (reference sequence). The CDR3 covers 15 residues. With V trimmed by 10 bases and J by 6 bases, 9 bases remained unmatched. CDR3: CAIRTSGSRGNEQFF. For the CDR3, the DNA is TGTGCCATCCGGACTAGCGGGAGTCGGGGCAATGAGCAGTTCTTC.

The chain recombines TRBV4-3 with TRBJ2-7; D perhaps matches TRBD2 (6 bases). The CDR3 runs 14 residues. Germline CDR1 reads LGHNA; CDR2 reads YSLEER. Trimming pared 0 bases from V and 0 bases from J, leaving 6 bases between. CDR3 DNA: TGCGCCAGCAGCCAAGAGACTAGCTCCTACGAGCAGTACTTC. Translation gives CASSQETSSYEQYF.